Sequencing of this T cell receptor (beta chain) was carried out in a study of CD8 T cells in ankylosing spondylitis. TCRdb fed the 5' RACE reads into MiXCR, producing one record per CDR3 protein. This sample has 150,000 to 200,000 distinct CDR3 sequences, with 13% found just once. Germline V gives CDR1 SEHNR, CDR2 FQNEAQ (reference sequence). V was shortened by 2 bases and J by 2 bases, with 16 bases between the two germline ends. The CDR3 sequence is 16 residues long. The specimen was blood, either unsorted or a sorted T cell fraction (not recorded which). The V call is TRBV7-9, the J call TRBJ2-7; no firm D call. This receptor was taken from a female donor with ankylosing spondylitis or in good health (not recorded which). The CDR3 DNA is TGTGCCAGCAGCTTAAACTCCGGGTCGAGCCCCTACGAGCAGTACTTC. Translation: CASSLNSGSSPYEQYF. Together with reference TRBV7-9 and TRBJ2-7, the CDR3 gives the full variable domain: DTGVSQNPRHKITKRGQNVTFRCDPISEHNRLYWYRQTLGQGPEFLTYFQNEAQLEKSRLLSDRFSAERPKGSFSTLEIQRTEQGDSAMYLCASSLNSGSSPYEQYFGPGTRLTVT.